What follows describes a single T cell receptor (beta chain). The data were taken from a study of blood T cell repertoires in COVID-19. Clones were read by immunoSEQ multiplex PCR, and TCRdb kept only the in-frame ones, dropping some. The sample records hundreds of thousands of clones, around 83% being singletons. Material: peripheral blood. The clonotype was recovered from a woman older than 75 with acute or convalescent COVID-19.

The CDR3, as DNA: TGCGCCAGCAGCTTCACAGGAGCCACAGATACGCAGTATTTT. This codes for CASSFTGATDTQYF. The chain is built from TRBV5-1 and TRBJ2-3; D is perhaps TRBD1 (5 bases). This CDR3 contains 14 residues. Trimming removed 2 bases from V and 2 bases from J, with 9 bases in between. CDR1 is SGHRS, CDR2 YFSETQ, per germline.